This T cell receptor beta chain emerged from a study of siplizumab effects on memory and regulatory T cells. Whole-study findings and limits: There were only a minor fraction of alloreactive clones that mapped to unstimulated subsets.

Germline loops: CDR1 PRHDT, CDR2 FYEKMQ (reference sequence). The V and J ends lost 4 bases and 10 bases, in that order; junction bases with no gene match: 1. The CDR3 totals 11 residues. The table came from immunoSEQ multiplex PCR; TCRdb's copy has only in-frame clones and leaves some out. This sample has 50,000 to 75,000 clones, with around 96% found just once. Of note for this clone: What it binds is unknown.

This TCR was sampled from a human donor in good health. The chain links TRBV13 to TRBJ2-1; 7 bases are a match to TRBD2. What was sequenced was naive CD8+ T cells sorted from blood. The CDR3 coding sequence is TGTGCCAGCAGCTCCGGGAGGGAGCAGTTCTTC. Translating it yields CASSSGREQFF.